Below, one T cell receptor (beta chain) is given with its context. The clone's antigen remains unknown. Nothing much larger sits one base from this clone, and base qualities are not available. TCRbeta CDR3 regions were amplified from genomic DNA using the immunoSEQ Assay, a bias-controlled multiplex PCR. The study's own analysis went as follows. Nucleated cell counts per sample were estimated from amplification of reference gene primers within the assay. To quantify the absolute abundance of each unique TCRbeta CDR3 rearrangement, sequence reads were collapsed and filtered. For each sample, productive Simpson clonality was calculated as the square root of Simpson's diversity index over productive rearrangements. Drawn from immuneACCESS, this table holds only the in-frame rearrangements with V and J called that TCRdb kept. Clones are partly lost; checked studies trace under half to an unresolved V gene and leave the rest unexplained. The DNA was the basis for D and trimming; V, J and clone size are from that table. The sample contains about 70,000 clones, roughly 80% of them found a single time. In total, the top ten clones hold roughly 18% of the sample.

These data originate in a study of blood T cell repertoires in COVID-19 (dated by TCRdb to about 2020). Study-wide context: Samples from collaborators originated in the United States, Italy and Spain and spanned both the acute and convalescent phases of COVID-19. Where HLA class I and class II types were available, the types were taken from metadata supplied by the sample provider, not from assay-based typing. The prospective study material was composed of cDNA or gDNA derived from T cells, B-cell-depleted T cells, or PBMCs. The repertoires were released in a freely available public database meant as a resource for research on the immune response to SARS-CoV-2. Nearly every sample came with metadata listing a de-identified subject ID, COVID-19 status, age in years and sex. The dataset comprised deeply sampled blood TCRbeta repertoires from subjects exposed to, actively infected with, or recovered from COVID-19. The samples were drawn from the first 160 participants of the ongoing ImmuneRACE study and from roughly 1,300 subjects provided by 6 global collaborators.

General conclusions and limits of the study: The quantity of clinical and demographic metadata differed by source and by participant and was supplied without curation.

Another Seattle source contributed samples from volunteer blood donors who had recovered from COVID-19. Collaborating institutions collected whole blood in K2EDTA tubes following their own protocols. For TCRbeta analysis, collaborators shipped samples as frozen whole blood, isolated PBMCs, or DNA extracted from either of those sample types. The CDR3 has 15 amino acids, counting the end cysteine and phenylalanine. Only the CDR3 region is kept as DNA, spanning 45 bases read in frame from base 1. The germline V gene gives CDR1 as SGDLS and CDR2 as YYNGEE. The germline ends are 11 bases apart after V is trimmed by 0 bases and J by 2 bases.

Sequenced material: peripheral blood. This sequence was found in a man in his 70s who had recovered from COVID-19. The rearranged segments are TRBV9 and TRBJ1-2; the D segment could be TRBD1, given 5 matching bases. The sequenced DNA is TGTGCCAGCAGCGTAGACCGACAGTCGAACTATGGCTACACCTTC. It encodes CASSVDRQSNYGYTF.